Listed below are T cell receptor beta chains from one sample, sequenced in a study of T cell responses to AZD1222 COVID-19 vaccine. Sequenced by immunoSEQ multiplex PCR; TCRdb stores in-frame clones only, minus some. The table includes roughly 150,000 clones, about 93% detected once. The starting material was peripheral blood, obtained on day 0 of AZD1222 vaccination. Receptor source: an adult in good health. Each CDR3 is given with its conserved first and last residue. The D gene is left open where the match is weak. The listing skips clone size in some rows; elsewhere it reads once, few, many or a size class.

d_call	j_call	clone_size	v_call	cdr3_aa	cdr3_nt
.	TRBJ2-5	.	TRBV11-3	CASSLAYDRKETQYF	TGTGCCAGCAGCTTAGCTTACGACAGAAAAGAGACCCAGTACTTC
.	TRBJ1-1	.	TRBV6-5	CASSLGEDTEAFF	TGTGCCAGCAGTCTAGGGGAGGACACTGAAGCTTTCTTT
.	TRBJ1-5	.	TRBV6-5	CASSSREINQPQHF	TGTGCCAGCAGTAGCCGAGAGATCAATCAGCCCCAGCATTTT
.	TRBJ2-7	.	TRBV4-1	CASSQDPGAANSYEQYF	TGCGCCAGCAGCCAAGACCCAGGGGCGGCAAACTCCTACGAGCAGTACTTC
.	TRBJ1-6	.	TRBV12-3/TRBV12-4	CASSFEANSPLHF	TGTGCCAGCAGTTTTGAGGCGAATTCACCCCTCCACTTT
.	TRBJ1-1	once	TRBV5-1	CASSLKGAGTEAFF	TGCGCCAGCAGCTTGAAAGGGGCGGGCACTGAAGCTTTCTTT
TRBD1	TRBJ1-1	.	TRBV12-3/TRBV12-4	CASSLQGNAFF	TGTGCCAGCAGTCTACAGGGGAACGCTTTCTTT
TRBD1	TRBJ2-7	.	TRBV29-1	CSVEKGQGLNYEQYF	TGCAGCGTTGAAAAGGGACAGGGCTTGAACTACGAGCAGTACTTC
.	TRBJ1-1	.	TRBV28	CASSSYNPGMGYTEAFF	TGTGCCAGCAGTTCATATAACCCGGGGATGGGGTACACTGAAGCTTTCTTT
TRBD1	TRBJ1-1	once	TRBV7-3	CASSHMDRAEAFF	TGTGCCAGCAGCCACATGGACAGGGCTGAAGCTTTCTTT
.	TRBJ1-5	.	TRBV28	CAVDRGASSNQPQHF	TGTGCCGTCGACCGGGGGGCCAGCAGCAATCAGCCCCAGCATTTT
.	TRBJ1-5	.	TRBV3-1/TRBV3-2	CASSPRGTVPQPQHF	TGTGCCAGCAGCCCGAGAGGCACGGTCCCTCAGCCCCAGCATTTT
.	TRBJ1-2	.	TRBV19	CASSIEGPTGPRLYGYTF	TGTGCCAGTAGTATAGAAGGCCCGACAGGCCCTAGGCTCTATGGCTACACCTTC
.	TRBJ2-7	.	TRBV30	CAWGGEVGQYF	TGTGCCTGGGGAGGAGAGGTTGGGCAGTACTTC
TRBD1	TRBJ2-1	.	TRBV19	CASSPQGFYNEQFF	TGTGCCAGTAGTCCACAGGGGTTCTACAATGAGCAGTTCTTC
TRBD1	TRBJ2-1	.	TRBV7-2	CASSPSGTGTYNEQFF	TGTGCCAGCAGCCCATCCGGGACAGGGACCTACAATGAGCAGTTCTTC
.	TRBJ1-3	few	TRBV9	CASSPWIGGIVSGNTIYF	TGTGCCAGCAGCCCCTGGATCGGGGGGATCGTTTCTGGAAACACCATATATTTT
.	TRBJ2-1	.	TRBV29-1	CSVGEYNEQFF	TGCAGCGTTGGGGAGTACAATGAGCAGTTCTTC
.	TRBJ2-3	once	TRBV5-1	CASSLAFQSTQYF	TGCGCCAGCAGCTTGGCATTCCAGAGTACGCAGTATTTT
.	TRBJ2-5	.	TRBV7-2	CASSLREQETQYF	TGTGCCAGCAGCTTGAGAGAACAAGAGACCCAGTACTTC
TRBD1	TRBJ1-2	.	TRBV7-3	CASSLAGTGDGYTF	TGTGCCAGCAGCTTAGCCGGGACAGGGGATGGCTACACCTTC
TRBD1	TRBJ1-1	once	TRBV6-7	CASTGRDRGVWNTEAFF	TGTGCCAGCACAGGCCGGGACAGGGGCGTCTGGAACACTGAAGCTTTCTTT
.	TRBJ1-1	.	TRBV7-9	CASSSRGNTEAFF	TGTGCCAGCAGCTCGAGGGGAAACACTGAAGCTTTCTTT
.	TRBJ1-2	once	TRBV4-1	CASSQEGGYTF	TGCGCCAGCAGCCAAGAAGGCGGCTACACCTTC
TRBD1	TRBJ1-1	.	TRBV6-1	CASSEDGTGGWKAFF	TGTGCCAGCAGTGAAGACGGGACAGGGGGCTGGAAAGCTTTCTTT
.	TRBJ2-7	.	TRBV27	CASSLLVPMGSAEQYF	TGTGCCAGCAGTTTACTTGTCCCCATGGGGTCTGCCGAGCAGTACTTC
TRBD1	TRBJ1-2	.	TRBV19	CASTRQGMNYGYTF	TGTGCCAGTACCAGACAGGGAATGAACTATGGCTACACCTTC